The 26 T cell receptor beta chains reported below all come from one sample, sequenced in a study of shared clonotypes between healthy human individuals. Measured with immunoSEQ multiplex PCR; TCRdb has only the in-frame clones, and not every one. In the table there are 800,000 to 1,200,000 clones, around 78% of which are singletons. Sequencing was carried out using memory CD4+ T cells from PBMCs. Noted subset: CD45RA-negative fraction. All receptors derive from a man younger than 35 in good health. Some clones in this sample may be carry-over from other donors' samples.

The rearrangement uses TRBV19 and TRBJ2-1, with D maybe TRBD2 (6 bases). CDR1 LNHDA and CDR2 SQIVND come from the germline V gene (reference sequence). V was trimmed by 3 bases and J by 5 bases, leaving 11 bases between them. The CDR3 consists of 14 residues. CDR3: CASSIGRGNNEQFF. The CDR3, as DNA: TGTGCCAGTAGTATCGGGCGGGGCAACAATGAGCAGTTCTTC.

The chain employs TRBV6-1 and TRBJ2-1; 8 nucleotides agree with TRBD2. After removal of 8 bases from V and 5 bases from J, the junction contained 11 bases not matched to a gene. The CDR3 runs 15 residues. CDR1 and CDR2 (germline): MNHNS, SASEGT. In DNA, the CDR3 is TGTGCCAGCTGGGTTGGGAGCGGGGGAAACAATGAGCAGTTCTTC. Its translation: CASWVGSGGNNEQFF.

This chain connects TRBV30 to TRBJ2-7, with 8 nucleotides matching TRBD1. From germline, CDR1 is GTSNPN and CDR2 SVGIG (reference sequence). The junction had 4 bases not matched to a gene; V was cut back by 0 bases and J by 3 bases. The CDR3 runs to 14 residues. The CDR3 sequence is CAWSVRTGIYEQYF. In nucleotides, the CDR3 is TGTGCCTGGAGTGTACGGACAGGGATCTACGAGCAGTACTTC.

This chain's CDR3 is CASSLQGAYYGYTF. Written as DNA, the CDR3 is TGTGCCAGCAGCTTACAGGGGGCGTACTATGGCTACACCTTC. The chain uses TRBV5-4 and TRBJ1-2; 9 nucleotides agree with TRBD1. The ends lost 2 bases at V and 3 bases at J; junction bases unmatched: 2. The germline V gene encodes CDR1 SGHNT and CDR2 YYREEE (reference sequence). CDR3 length: 14 amino acids.

The genes are TRBV18 and TRBJ2-6; D call uncertain. This CDR3 comprises 17 residues. Trimming left V 4 bases short and J 0 bases short, with 13 bases between. Germline-derived CDR1 and CDR2 are KGHSH and LQKENI. The CDR3 DNA sequence: TGTGCCAGCTCACTCCCGGGCTATAGCTCTGGGGCCAACGTCCTGACTTTC. It encodes CASSLPGYSSGANVLTF.

This clone was detected a few times. The same CDR3 arises from other DNA sequences in this sample as well. The J gene is TRBJ1-1, the V gene TRBV2; perhaps TRBD1 as D (6 bases). This CDR3 is 13 amino acids long. Germline loops: CDR1 SNHLY, CDR2 FYNNEI. The V end was cut by 6 bases, the J end by 1 base, with 9 bases between. This CDR3 reads CASSVQGNTEAFF. CDR3 coding DNA: TGTGCCAGCAGCGTACAGGGGAACACTGAAGCTTTCTTT. Full variable domain (rest looked up from reference TRBV2 and TRBJ1-1): EPEVTQTPSHQVTQMGQEVILRCVPISNHLYFYWYRQILGQKVEFLVSFYNNEISEKSEIFDDQFSVERPDGSNFTLKIRSTKLEDSAMYFCASSVQGNTEAFFGQGTRLTVV.

This CDR3 reads CASSLGGLEKLFF. Here the CDR3 DNA reads TGTGCCAGCAGCTTAGGGGGGTTAGAAAAACTGTTTTTT. The rearrangement joins TRBV7-9 to TRBJ1-4, with D tentatively TRBD1 (5 bases). The CDR3 extends over 13 amino acids. Trimming removed 1 base at V and 8 bases at J, with 8 bases between. CDR1 SEHNR and CDR2 FQNEAQ come from the germline V gene (reference sequence).

The chain is built from TRBV6-8 and TRBJ2-1; 9 bases align to TRBD2. Germline V gene sequence: CDR1 MNHGY, CDR2 SAAAGT. The CDR3 totals 16 residues. Losses at the gene ends were 6 bases for V and 7 bases for J; bases not matched to a gene: 13. Here the CDR3 DNA reads TGTGCCAGCAGCCGATATAAAGCGGGAGGTCGTAATGAGCAGTTCTTC. Residues: CASSRYKAGGRNEQFF.

The rearrangement joins TRBV5-8 to TRBJ2-7; TRBD2 agrees at 7 bases. CDR1 and CDR2 from the germline V gene are SGHTS and YDEGEE. The CDR3 extends over 12 amino acids. The trim removed 5 bases at V and 12 bases at J, leaving 11 bases unmatched. The CDR3 nucleotides are TGTGCCAGCAGGCCAAGGGGAGGGATGTCGTACTTC. Translation gives CASRPRGGMSYF.

This clone has a single count. The chain links TRBV28 to TRBJ2-4; TRBD2 matches at 12 bases. Germline V gives CDR1 MDHEN, CDR2 SYDVKM. The ends lost 6 bases at V and 3 bases at J; junction bases unmatched: 6. The CDR3 runs 16 residues. The CDR3 DNA reads as TGTGCCAGCAGCTTACTAGCGGGAGGAGGCAAAAACATTCAGTACTTC. Amino acid sequence: CASSLLAGGGKNIQYF.

The J gene is TRBJ2-2, the V gene TRBV2; 7 bases match TRBD1. This CDR3 is built from 15 residues. Germline V gene sequence: CDR1 SNHLY, CDR2 FYNNEI. Trimming removed 7 bases from V and 1 base from J; junction bases left unmatched: 6. Here the CDR3 reads CASMGQSMNTGELFF. CDR3 nucleotide sequence: TGTGCCAGCATGGGACAGAGTATGAACACCGGGGAGCTGTTTTTT.

The chain joins TRBV18 to TRBJ1-1; 8 bases are a match to TRBD1. V shed 4 bases and J 3 bases; nucleotides not matched to a gene: 4. Germline lookup yields CDR1 KGHSH and CDR2 LQKENI. The CDR3 contains 14 residues. In nucleotides, the CDR3 is TGTGCCAGCTCACTCCAGACAGGGGACACTGAAGCTTTCTTT. It specifies CASSLQTGDTEAFF.

This rearrangement joins TRBV28 to TRBJ2-7, with 8 bases that match TRBD2. Per germline, CDR1 MDHEN and CDR2 SYDVKM. This CDR3 region has 16 residues. J gave up 2 bases and V 3 bases, and 9 bases lay outside the gene matches. CDR3 sequence: CASSFSGAGVPYEQYF. The CDR3 bases are TGTGCCAGCAGTTTTTCTGGAGCGGGAGTCCCCTACGAGCAGTACTTC.

This clone has a single count. V gene TRBV5-4 combines with J gene TRBJ1-5, with D unclear. CDR3 size: 15 residues. V lost 3 bases to trimming and J lost 0 bases, with 10 bases between them. Per germline, CDR1 SGHNT and CDR2 YYREEE (reference sequence). CDR3 nucleotides: TGTGCCAGCAGCTCTACCCTCTATAGCAATCAGCCCCAGCATTTT. Translated, it gives CASSSTLYSNQPQHF. The whole variable domain, remainder taken from reference TRBV5-4 and TRBJ1-5, is ETGVTQSPTHLIKTRGQQVTLRCSSQSGHNTVSWYQQALGQGPQFIFQYYREEENGRGNFPPRFSGLQFPNYSSELNVNALELDDSALYLCASSSTLYSNQPQHFGDGTRLSIL.

V and J are TRBV19 and TRBJ2-3, with 8 bases aligning to TRBD2. V lost 3 bases, J lost 1 base, and 3 bases stayed unmatched. The V gene's germline CDR1 is LNHDA and CDR2 SQIVND (reference sequence). The length of the CDR3 is 15 residues. This CDR3 reads CASSISGARTDTQYF. The CDR3, as DNA: TGTGCCAGTAGTATTAGCGGGGCACGCACAGATACGCAGTATTTT.

The V and J genes are TRBV18 and TRBJ2-7; D is perhaps TRBD1 (6 bases). CDR3 length equals 16 residues. CDR1 is KGHSH, CDR2 LQKENI, per germline. With 3 bases removed from V and 0 bases from J, the gap between germline ends came to 15 bases. In nucleotides, the CDR3 is TGTGCCAGCTCACCTGTGGGGTTGGGGGCCTCCTACGAGCAGTACTTC. Translation gives CASSPVGLGASYEQYF. Full variable domain (missing parts from reference TRBV18 and TRBJ2-7): NAGVMQNPRHLVRRRGQEARLRCSPMKGHSHVYWYRQLPEEGLKFMVYLQKENIIDESGMPKERFSAEFPKEGPSILRIQQVVRGDSAAYFCASSPVGLGASYEQYFGPGTRLTVT.

The chain couples TRBV5-1 to TRBJ1-1; D not certain. V lost 4 bases and J 5 bases, leaving 12 bases between the germline ends. CDR3 size: 13 residues. Per germline, CDR1 SGHRS and CDR2 YFSETQ. Here the CDR3 reads CASSPIRGTEAFF. The CDR3 bases are TGCGCCAGCAGCCCAATACGAGGGACTGAAGCTTTCTTT.

This chain uses TRBV6-1 with TRBJ2-7; 10 bases line up with TRBD1. V trimming: 6 bases; J trimming: 6 bases; junction bases outside the gene matches: 8. CDR3 size: 14 residues. From germline, CDR1 is MNHNS and CDR2 SASEGT. The CDR3 protein is CASRRQGAQLEQYF. CDR3 bases: TGTGCCAGCAGACGACAGGGGGCGCAACTCGAGCAGTACTTC.

Comment on this clone: Other nucleotide sequences in the sample specify the same CDR3. The rearrangement links TRBV2 to TRBJ2-7; 9 nucleotides align to TRBD1. The CDR3 length is 12 residues. The J segment lost 4 bases and the V segment lost 8 bases, leaving 3 bases of the junction unmatched. Germline loops: CDR1 SNHLY, CDR2 FYNNEI. CDR3 sequence (DNA): TGTGCCAGCTCGGGACAGGGTTACGAGCAGTACTTC. Protein: CASSGQGYEQYF.

The table lists this clone with a count of one. At one of its ends the junction is not consistent with the germline gene, which may arise from a read error. The chain uses TRBV14 and TRBJ1-2; tentative D call: TRBD1 (6 bases). The V gene's germline CDR1 is SGHDN and CDR2 FVKESK. The CDR3 extends over 18 amino acids. CDR3 sequence: CASSQGIFDQGRNFGYTF. In DNA form, the CDR3 reads TGTGCCAGCAGCCAAGGCATTTTTGACCAGGGGCGTAACTTTGGCTACACCTTC.

This clone appeared a few times. The V gene is TRBV6-7, the J gene TRBJ2-7; no clear D gene. TRBV6-7 is labeled an ORF, and its function is uncertain. Trimming shortened V by 6 bases and J by 4 bases, and 16 bases separated the two germline ends. The CDR3 has 14 amino acids. The CDR3 DNA follows: TGTGCCAGCAGCGCATCCAAATTGGATTACGAGCAGTACTTC. It yields the protein CASSASKLDYEQYF.

This chain links TRBV28 with TRBJ2-7; 10 positions match TRBD1. The CDR3 totals 15 residues. J lost 6 bases, V lost 2 bases, and 7 bases had no gene match. CDR1 and CDR2 (germline): MDHEN, SYDVKM. The CDR3 reads CASSLAGQGLGEQYF. DNA for the CDR3: TGTGCCAGCAGTTTAGCGGGACAGGGGTTGGGCGAGCAGTACTTC.

The sample holds one count of this clone. The rearrangement joins TRBV14 to TRBJ2-1, with D uncertain. In germline, CDR1 is SGHDN, CDR2 FVKESK. V lost 2 bases and J lost 7, with 21 bases in between. The CDR3 length is 17 residues. The CDR3, as DNA: TGTGCCAGCAGCCAACGCCTAGGTAATAGGGTCAGGAATGAGCAGTTCTTC. It encodes CASSQRLGNRVRNEQFF.

The chain employs TRBV27 and TRBJ1-5; D remains ambiguous. CDR1 and CDR2 from the germline V gene are MNHEY and SMNVEV (reference sequence). V was clipped by 5 bases and J by 6 bases, with 14 bases between them. The CDR3 consists of 14 residues. The CDR3 is CASSLTPRFQPQHF. The CDR3 bases are TGTGCCAGCAGTCTAACACCCCGTTTTCAGCCCCAGCATTTT.

The rearrangement uses TRBV5-5 and TRBJ2-7, with D possibly matching TRBD2 (5 bases). The V and J ends lost 0 bases and 7 bases respectively, with 5 bases between them. Germline CDR1 SGHKS, CDR2 YYEKEE (reference sequence). The CDR3 length is 11 residues. CDR3 sequence: CASSLAGEQYF. DNA of the CDR3: TGTGCCAGCAGCTTGGCGGGGGAGCAGTACTTC.

This sequence joins TRBV11-2 and TRBJ2-3, with 8 nucleotides matching TRBD2. The CDR3 sequence is 15 residues long. V gave up 3 bases and J gave up 2 bases; unmatched junction bases: 4. Germline CDR1 is SGHAT and CDR2 is FQNNGV. In DNA form, the CDR3 reads TGTGCCAGCAGCTTCCCTAGCGGGTACACAGATACGCAGTATTTT. Amino acids: CASSFPSGYTDTQYF.